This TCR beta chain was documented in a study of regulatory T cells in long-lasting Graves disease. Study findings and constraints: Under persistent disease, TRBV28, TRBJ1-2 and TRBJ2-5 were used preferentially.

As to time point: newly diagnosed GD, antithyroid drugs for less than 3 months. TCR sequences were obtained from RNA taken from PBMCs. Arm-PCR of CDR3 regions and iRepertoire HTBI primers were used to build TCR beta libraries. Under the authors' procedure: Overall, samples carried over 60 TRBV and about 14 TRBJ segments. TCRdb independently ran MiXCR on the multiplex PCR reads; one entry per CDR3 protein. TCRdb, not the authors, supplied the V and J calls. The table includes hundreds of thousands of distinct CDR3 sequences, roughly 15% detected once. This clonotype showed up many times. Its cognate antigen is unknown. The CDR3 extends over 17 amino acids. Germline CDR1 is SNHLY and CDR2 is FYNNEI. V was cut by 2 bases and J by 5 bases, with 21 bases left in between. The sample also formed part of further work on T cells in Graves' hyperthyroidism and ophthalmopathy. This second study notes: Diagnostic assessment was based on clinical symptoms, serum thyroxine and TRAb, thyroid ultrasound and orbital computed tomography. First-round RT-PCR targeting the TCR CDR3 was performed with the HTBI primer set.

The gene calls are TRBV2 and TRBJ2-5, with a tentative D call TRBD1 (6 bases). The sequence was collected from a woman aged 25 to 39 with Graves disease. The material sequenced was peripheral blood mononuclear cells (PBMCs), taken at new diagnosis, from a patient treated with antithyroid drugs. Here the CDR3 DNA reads TGTGCCAGCAGTGAACTCCCGCAGGGGAGTGGGAAGGAGACCCAGTACTTC. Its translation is CASSELPQGSGKETQYF.